A single sample is the source of the 31 T cell receptor beta chains below, sequenced in a study of PD-1 blockade in classical Hodgkin lymphoma. Profiled with immunoSEQ multiplex PCR; TCRdb holds only in-frame clones, not every one. The data hold about 94,000 clones, with roughly 87% observed a single time. The patients all showed relapse after autologous stem cell transplantation, while their brentuximab vedotin exposure varied. This specimen consisted of peripheral blood mononuclear cells (PBMCs), obtained before the second cycle of nivolumab. The receptors shown here come from a human donor with classical Hodgkin lymphoma.

This chain joins TRBV10-2 and TRBJ2-7; 7 bases map to TRBD1. V trimming: 2 bases; J trimming: 3 bases; junction bases outside the gene matches: 7. This CDR3 has 15 residues. Germline V gene lookup returns CDR1 WSHSY and CDR2 SAAADI. CDR3 sequence (DNA): TGCGCCAGCAGTGAGCCCATCAGGGACAGCTACGAGCAGTACTTC. As protein: CASSEPIRDSYEQYF.

This rearrangement joins TRBV19 to TRBJ1-5; the D is unclear. Trimming pared 5 bases from V and 1 base from J, leaving 21 bases between. From germline, CDR1 is LNHDA and CDR2 SQIVND (reference sequence). The CDR3 spans 18 residues. The CDR3 DNA follows: TGTGCCAGTAGTTCCGGGCCCTCCTGGGCATTGAGCAATCAGCCCCAGCATTTT. It is translated as CASSSGPSWALSNQPQHF.

This chain links TRBV29-1 with TRBJ2-5, with D possibly TRBD2 on 5 matching bases. The CDR3 loop spans 12 amino acids. Germline values: CDR1 SQVTM, CDR2 ANQGSEA. V was trimmed by 4 bases and J by 2 bases, leaving 8 bases between them. The DNA of the CDR3 is TGCAGCGTTGGGCGCGGGCAAGAGACCCAGTACTTC. Translation gives CSVGRGQETQYF.

V gene TRBV2 combines with J gene TRBJ2-1; a possible D gene is TRBD1 (6 bases). The CDR3 runs 13 residues. V gave up 8 bases and J gave up 8 bases, with 16 bases separating them. Germline values: CDR1 SNHLY, CDR2 FYNNEI. CDR3 in DNA: TGTGCCAGCGGTCTGTCAGGGGTTGATGAGCAGTTCTTC. Its protein is CASGLSGVDEQFF.

The rearrangement joins TRBV7-9 to TRBJ2-2, with 8 bases aligning to TRBD1. This CDR3 is 15 amino acids long. Germline assignment: CDR1 SEHNR and CDR2 FQNEAQ (reference sequence). J gave up 4 bases and V 3 bases, and 4 bases lay outside the gene matches. The CDR3 nucleotides are TGTGCCAGCAGCTTCCGACAGGGGTTCACCGGGGAGCTGTTTTTT. Its translation: CASSFRQGFTGELFF.

J is TRBJ1-5 and V is TRBV5-8; D is uncertain. V was cut by 4 bases and J by 2 bases, with 16 bases left in between. The CDR3 totals 16 residues. Germline lookup yields CDR1 SGHTS and CDR2 YDEGEE. The CDR3 DNA reads TGTGCCAGCAGCAATAAAAAGGATGGGGGCAATCAGCCCCAGCATTTT. Translation gives CASSNKKDGGNQPQHF.

This clone was counted once. CDR3 amino acids: CAISESRSSGYTF. CDR3 coding DNA: TGTGCCATCAGTGAGTCGCGGAGTTCCGGCTACACCTTC. The chain is built from TRBV10-3 and TRBJ1-2; unclear D gene. The CDR3 runs to 13 residues. The germline gives CDR1 ENHRY, CDR2 SYGVKD. Trimming took 0 bases from V and 8 from J, leaving 10 bases between them.

This chain uses TRBV28 with TRBJ2-5; the D gene is possibly TRBD2 (6 bases). Germline CDR1 reads MDHEN; CDR2 reads SYDVKM. The CDR3 contains 14 residues. The V end lost 3 bases, the J end lost 5 bases, and 13 bases lay between the germline ends. The CDR3 sequence is CASSFPGGEETQYF. CDR3 bases: TGTGCCAGCAGTTTCCCTGGCGGGGAGGAGACCCAGTACTTC.

The J gene is TRBJ1-1, the V gene TRBV11-2, with TRBD1 matching over 8 bases. The trim removed 1 base at V and 8 bases at J, leaving 6 bases unmatched. The CDR3 contains 14 residues. CDR1 is SGHAT, CDR2 FQNNGV, per germline. The DNA for the CDR3 is TGTGCCAGCAGCTTAGGGGACAGGCAAATAGAAGCTTTCTTT. Its protein product is CASSLGDRQIEAFF.

A note on this clone: Different DNA sequences within this sample yield the same CDR3. This rearrangement joins TRBV4-1 to TRBJ2-7, with 9 bases fitting TRBD1. The CDR3 totals 14 residues. Germline CDR1 is MGHRA and CDR2 is YSYEKL. The J segment lost 3 bases and the V segment lost 3 bases, leaving 3 bases of the junction unmatched. The CDR3 DNA sequence: TGCGCCAGCAGCCAGATGGGACAGGGCTACGAGCAGTACTTC. It specifies CASSQMGQGYEQYF.

The V and J genes are TRBV11-3 and TRBJ2-2; no clear D gene. The CDR3 is 13 amino acids. V lost 5 bases to trimming and J lost 7 bases, with 11 bases between them. CDR1 and CDR2 from the germline V gene are SGHNT and YENEEA. The CDR3 spells CASSLSVGGELFF. The CDR3 DNA reads TGTGCCAGCAGCCTCAGCGTTGGCGGGGAGCTGTTTTTT.

The chain uses TRBV11-3 and TRBJ2-1; TRBD1 is a possible D gene (5 bases). The CDR3 totals 14 residues. Trimming cost V 1 base and J 7 bases, with 11 bases left between them. Germline values: CDR1 SGHNT, CDR2 YENEEA. The CDR3 protein is CASSLGGLGNEQFF. CDR3 nucleotide sequence: TGTGCCAGCAGCTTAGGGGGCCTAGGGAATGAGCAGTTCTTC.

CDR3 DNA: TGTGCCTGGAGTGTGAGGGAACCCTACGAGCAGTACTTC. Translated, it gives CAWSVREPYEQYF. This chain uses TRBV30 with TRBJ2-7; D is perhaps TRBD2 (5 bases). The V gene lost 0 bases and the J gene lost 2 bases, with 8 bases spanning the gap. Germline CDR1 is GTSNPN and CDR2 is SVGIG (reference sequence). This CDR3 has 13 residues.

CDR3 region: CASSQERTRQDEQFF. CDR3 nucleotide sequence: TGTGCCAGCAGCCAAGAACGGACTAGACAAGATGAGCAGTTCTTC. V gene TRBV11-2 combines with J gene TRBJ2-1; TRBD2 matches at 7 bases. Germline CDR1 is SGHAT and CDR2 is FQNNGV. The CDR3 runs to 15 residues. V was pared by 5 bases and J by 8 bases, with 12 bases of the junction left unmatched.

This rearrangement joins TRBV27 to TRBJ2-7, with D perhaps assigned TRBD1 or TRBD2 (5 bases each). Trimming stripped 10 bases from V and 12 bases from J, with 25 bases between. The germline V gene has CDR1 MNHEY and CDR2 SMNVEV (reference sequence). This CDR3 comprises 13 residues. CDR3 sequence: CATRDPPLPTAYF. The CDR3 DNA reads as TGTGCCACCAGGGACCCACCCCTACCGACGGCGTACTTC.

A word on this clone: The same CDR3 also results from other DNA sequences found in this sample. The chain has TRBV7-9 and TRBJ2-7; D is undetermined. V shed 1 base and J shed 4 bases, with 8 bases lying between them. Per germline, CDR1 SEHNR and CDR2 FQNEAQ (reference sequence). This CDR3 has 13 amino acids. The CDR3 DNA follows: TGTGCCAGCAGCTTAGTTTCCGGTTACGAGCAGTACTTC. Translated: CASSLVSGYEQYF.

This chain uses TRBV7-2 with TRBJ2-5, with D perhaps matching TRBD2 (5 bases). The CDR3 loop spans 13 amino acids. V was shortened by 5 bases and J by 5 bases, with 12 bases between the two germline ends. CDR1 is SGHTA and CDR2 is FQGNSA in the germline V gene. The CDR3 here is CASSHQTGETQYF. In nucleotides, the CDR3 is TGTGCCAGCAGCCACCAGACGGGGGAGACCCAGTACTTC.

J is TRBJ2-1 and V is TRBV7-6; TRBD2 matches at 9 bases. The V segment lost 2 bases and the J segment 6 bases; nucleotides outside the gene matches: 17. The CDR3 spans 19 residues. CDR1 and CDR2 (germline): SGHVS, FNYEAQ. DNA for the CDR3: TGTGCCAGCAGCTTACCCCCATCACTAGCGGGCGAGCGGCTCAATGAGCAGTTCTTC. Encoded protein: CASSLPPSLAGERLNEQFF.

The chain carries TRBV27 and TRBJ2-5; TRBD2 is a possible D gene (6 bases). The V and J ends lost 1 base and 1 base respectively, with 7 bases between them. The germline CDR1 and CDR2 sequences are MNHEY and SMNVEV (reference sequence). The CDR3 extends over 14 amino acids. The CDR3, as DNA: TGTGCCAGCAGTTTATTCGGGAGCCAAGAGACCCAGTACTTC. As protein: CASSLFGSQETQYF.

The rearrangement links TRBV7-9 to TRBJ2-7; D gene ambiguous. The CDR3 contains 16 residues. Looked up from germline, CDR1 is SEHNR and CDR2 is FQNEAQ (reference sequence). The V and J ends lost 5 bases and 0 bases respectively, with 17 bases between them. The CDR3 region is CASSLPTQLSSYEQYF. The CDR3 region has the DNA TGTGCCAGCAGCCTGCCGACGCAGCTGAGCTCCTACGAGCAGTACTTC.

This chain uses TRBV12-5 with TRBJ1-5; TRBD1 matches 7 bases. V lost 0 bases and J lost 5; bases outside the gene matches: 22. The CDR3 is 21 residues long. Germline V lookup: CDR1 LGHNT, CDR2 FRNRAP. The chain's CDR3 is CASGLVQVPTGRSPTHQPQHF. DNA of the CDR3: TGTGCTAGTGGTTTGGTACAAGTTCCGACAGGGCGATCCCCGACTCATCAGCCCCAGCATTTT. The full variable domain, with the rest looked up from reference TRBV12-5 and TRBJ1-5, is DARVTQTPRHKVTEMGQEVTMRCQPILGHNTVFWYRQTMMQGLELLAYFRNRAPLDDSGMPKDRFSAEMPDATLATLKIQPSEPRDSAVYFCASGLVQVPTGRSPTHQPQHFGDGTRLSIL.

This chain joins TRBV27 and TRBJ1-1, with a tentative D call TRBD1 (6 bases). This CDR3 comprises 14 residues. Trimming removed 5 bases from V and 4 bases from J, with 14 bases in between. Germline assignment: CDR1 MNHEY and CDR2 SMNVEV (reference sequence). CDR3 sequence reads: CASSDQGQGTEAFF. The CDR3 DNA is TGTGCCAGCAGTGATCAGGGGCAGGGCACTGAAGCTTTCTTT.

The chain uses TRBV2 and TRBJ2-3; 7 bases align to TRBD1. Germline values: CDR1 SNHLY, CDR2 FYNNEI. The CDR3 length is 18 residues. V dropped 6 bases and J dropped 0; count of bases not matched to a gene: 15. In nucleotides, the CDR3 is TGTGCCAGCAGGTGGGCGCGACAGGGAATCGATAGCACAGATACGCAGTATTTT. Translated, it gives CASRWARQGIDSTDTQYF.

The chain uses TRBV5-8 and TRBJ2-7; no definite D call. Trimming cost V 6 bases and J 6 bases, with 7 bases left between them. CDR1 SGHTS and CDR2 YDEGEE come from the germline V gene. This CDR3 spans 10 amino acids. The CDR3 reads CASNQIEQYF. The CDR3 DNA follows: TGTGCCAGCAACCAGATCGAGCAGTACTTC.

This chain uses TRBV4-1 with TRBJ2-7, with D possibly matching TRBD1 (5 bases). The CDR3 totals 13 residues. Germline V CDR1 and CDR2: MGHRA, YSYEKL. The germline V and J ends were trimmed by 4 bases and 1 base, with 8 bases remaining between them. The CDR3 loop is CASSPTVSYEQYF. The DNA for the CDR3 is TGCGCCAGCAGCCCGACAGTTTCCTACGAGCAGTACTTC.

The chain employs TRBV6-6 and TRBJ1-6; 7 bases line up with TRBD1. The CDR3 is 13 residues long. The trim removed 11 bases at V and 5 bases at J, leaving 6 bases unmatched. The V gene's germline CDR1 is MNHNY and CDR2 SVGAGI (reference sequence). The CDR3: CAGRDSNNSPLHF. The CDR3 DNA reads as TGTGCCGGCCGGGACAGTAATAATTCACCCCTCCACTTT.

The chain carries TRBV27 and TRBJ1-1; D gene unclear. V was clipped by 3 bases and J by 8 bases, with 13 bases between them. The CDR3 sequence is 13 residues long. The V gene's germline CDR1 is MNHEY and CDR2 SMNVEV (reference sequence). The CDR3 sequence: CASSFSSGPEAFF. CDR3 sequence (DNA): TGTGCCAGCAGTTTCAGTTCGGGCCCAGAAGCTTTCTTT.

In its sample, this clone was seen once. V and J are TRBV27 and TRBJ1-2, with D possibly TRBD1 on 6 matching bases. There are 14 residues in the CDR3. In germline, CDR1 is MNHEY, CDR2 SMNVEV (reference sequence). V lost 3 bases, J lost 4 bases, and 12 bases lay in between. As DNA, the CDR3 is TGTGCCAGCAGTTTGGGTGGGGGCGCCTATGGCTACACCTTC. Amino acids: CASSLGGGAYGYTF.

About this clone: The identical CDR3 is also encoded by other nucleotide sequences in the sample. The chain carries TRBV5-5 and TRBJ2-7; D not certain. The CDR3 spans 12 residues. The V gene lost 0 bases and the J gene lost 4 bases, with 5 bases spanning the gap. CDR1 and CDR2 from the germline V gene are SGHKS and YYEKEE (reference sequence). In DNA form, the CDR3 reads TGTGCCAGCAGCTTGGCCGAATACGAGCAGTACTTC. Translation gives CASSLAEYEQYF.

Only a few counts were recorded for this clone. The V gene is TRBV27, the J gene TRBJ2-2; D gene ambiguous. The germline gives CDR1 MNHEY, CDR2 SMNVEV (reference sequence). V was pared by 3 bases and J by 4 bases, with 9 bases between. The CDR3 contains 14 residues. The CDR3 region is CASSFRHLTGELFF. The CDR3 nucleotides read TGTGCCAGCAGTTTCCGACACCTCACCGGGGAGCTGTTTTTT.

J is TRBJ1-2 and V is TRBV27; TRBD1 is a possible D gene (5 bases). Looked up from germline, CDR1 is MNHEY and CDR2 is SMNVEV (reference sequence). Trimming left V 10 bases short and J 4 bases short, with 13 bases between. This CDR3 has 12 amino acids. CDR3 residues: CATPGHRYGYTF. In nucleotides, the CDR3 is TGTGCCACCCCTGGACACCGCTATGGCTACACCTTC.